A selection of T cell receptor beta chains follows, all from one sample in a study of CD8 T cells in ankylosing spondylitis. TCRdb used MiXCR to reprocess the 5' RACE reads, holding one entry per CDR3 protein. Found here are roughly 700,000 distinct CDR3 sequences, roughly 19% of them singletons; the top ten hold around a fifth. Sequenced material: blood, either unsorted or a sorted T cell fraction (not recorded which). These TCRs come from a male donor with ankylosing spondylitis. Each CDR3 is given with its conserved first and last residue. A D gene is named only where the DNA matches it firmly. Clone size is given for some rows only: seen once, a few or many times, or a class if the clone is expanded.

>TRBV29-1|.|.|12|TRBJ2-7
TGCAGCGCTGGCAGGGGCTCCTACGAGCAGTACTTC
CSAGRGSYEQYF
>TRBV12-5|.|TRBD1|13|TRBJ1-1
TGTGCTAGTGGTTTGGACAGGGGCACTGAAGCTTTCTTT
CASGLDRGTEAFF
>TRBV5-1|few|.|15|TRBJ2-3
TGCGCCAGCAGCTTCTTAACCGCAGGAACAGATACGCAGTATTTT
CASSFLTAGTDTQYF
>TRBV12-3/TRBV12-4|few|.|14|TRBJ2-3
TGTGCCAGCAGGACACAGGTCAAGGCAGATACGCAGTATTTT
CASRTQVKADTQYF
>TRBV27|few|.|16|TRBJ2-7
TGTGCCAGCAGTTTAAAGGTCGGAGAGAGCTCCTACGAGCAGTACTTC
CASSLKVGESSYEQYF
>TRBV7-9|few|TRBD1|13|TRBJ2-7
TGTGCCAGCAGCATAGGGACAGGAGACGAGCAGTACTTC
CASSIGTGDEQYF
>TRBV27|.|.|15|TRBJ1-1
TGTGCCAGCAGGCCCCGAAGGGGGGCGGACACTGAAGCTTTCTTT
CASRPRRGADTEAFF
>TRBV27|few|.|13|TRBJ2-7
TGTGCCAGCAGTTTACGTCGCCACTACGAGCAGTACTTC
CASSLRRHYEQYF
>TRBV9|few|.|13|TRBJ2-7
TGTGCCAGCAGCACGAGGCTAGGCTACGAGCAGTACTTC
CASSTRLGYEQYF
>TRBV7-9|.|TRBD1|17|TRBJ2-7
TGTGCCAGCAGCTCCTTTGGCCGGGACAGGGATTTCTACGAGCAGTACTTC
CASSSFGRDRDFYEQYF
>TRBV7-9|.|.|12|TRBJ1-4
TGTGCCAGCAGCTCCGGCGGGGAAAAACTGTTTTTT
CASSSGGEKLFF
>TRBV5-1|few|.|13|TRBJ1-3
TGCGCCAGCAGCTTGAAAGAGGCAGGGGCCATATATTTT
CASSLKEAGAIYF
>TRBV4-3|.|TRBD2|19|TRBJ2-2
TGCGCCAGCAGCCAAGAAATCCTAGCGGGAGGGCCCGGCACCGGGGAGCTGTTTTTT
CASSQEILAGGPGTGELFF
>TRBV27|few|TRBD2|14|TRBJ2-1
TGTGCCAGCAGTTTACAGCGGGATTACAATGAGCAGTTCTTC
CASSLQRDYNEQFF
>TRBV29-1|.|TRBD2|15|TRBJ2-7
TGCAGCGTTGCGAGGGGGACTAGCGGACCTTACGAGCAGTACTTC
CSVARGTSGPYEQYF
>TRBV10-3|few|.|13|TRBJ1-5
TGTGCCATCCGGGGGGGGGACAATCAGCCCCAGCATTTT
CAIRGGDNQPQHF
>TRBV15|.|.|16|TRBJ2-1
TGTGCCACCAGCAGGGACGACCTAAGAGTTTACAATGAGCAGTTCTTC
CATSRDDLRVYNEQFF
>TRBV6-1|few|TRBD2|15|TRBJ2-3
TGTGCCAGCAGCCCGACAGCGGGGGTCACAGATACGCAGTATTTT
CASSPTAGVTDTQYF
>TRBV25-1|few|TRBD1|14|TRBJ2-2
TGTGCCACCTCGACAGGGGGCGACACCGGGGAGCTGTTTTTT
CATSTGGDTGELFF
>TRBV20-1|.|.|13|TRBJ2-5
TGCAGTGCTAGACAACAGGGTAGGGAGACCCAGTACTTC
CSARQQGRETQYF
>TRBV5-1|few|TRBD1|14|TRBJ2-7
TGCGCCAGCACCAAAGGACAGGGCTTCTACGAGCAGTACTTC
CASTKGQGFYEQYF
>TRBV12-5|.|.|15|TRBJ1-5
TGTGCTAGTGGTCCCGGGACGGTAGACAATCAGCCCCAGCATTTT
CASGPGTVDNQPQHF
>TRBV6-5|.|TRBD2|17|TRBJ2-3
TGTGCCAGCAGTTTAGAGGGGCTAGCGGACAACACAGATACGCAGTATTTT
CASSLEGLADNTDTQYF
>TRBV11-2|many|.|15|TRBJ2-2
TGTGCCAGCAGCTTAGAGCATCTGAACACCGGGGAGCTGTTTTTT
CASSLEHLNTGELFF
>TRBV4-1|few|.|14|TRBJ1-2
TGCGCCAGCAGCCAAGGCACAGGACAGTATGGCTACACCTTC
CASSQGTGQYGYTF
>TRBV18|few|TRBD2|16|TRBJ2-3
TGTGCCAGCTCACCGCGACTAGCGGTTAACGCAGATACGCAGTATTTT
CASSPRLAVNADTQYF
>TRBV4-1|few|.|15|TRBJ2-7
TGCGCCAGCAGCCAATTCAGTAGCCGTTCCTACGAGCAGTACTTC
CASSQFSSRSYEQYF
>TRBV24-1|few|.|13|TRBJ2-5
TGTGCCACCAGTGATGGCGTCAGAGAGACCCAGTACTTC
CATSDGVRETQYF
>TRBV7-2|.|.|12|TRBJ2-3
TGTGCCAGCAGCATAAACACAGATACGCAGTATTTT
CASSINTDTQYF
>TRBV27|.|TRBD2|20|TRBJ2-1
TGTGCCAGCAGTTTATGGAGGACTAGCGGCCCCCAGAGCTCCTACAATGAGCAGTTCTTC
CASSLWRTSGPQSSYNEQFF
>TRBV28|many|TRBD2|14|TRBJ2-5
TGTGCCAGCACACTAGCGGGACGAAGAGAGACCCAGTACTTC
CASTLAGRRETQYF
>TRBV9|.|.|15|TRBJ1-2
TGTGCCAGCAGCGTAGACGGGACGGGGAACTATGGCTACACCTTC
CASSVDGTGNYGYTF
>TRBV5-1|.|.|16|TRBJ2-7
TGCGCCAGCAGCTTGGCGGGGCAGGGTGGGTCCTACGAGCAGTACTTC
CASSLAGQGGSYEQYF
>TRBV12-3/TRBV12-4|.|TRBD1|15|TRBJ2-7
TGTGCCAGCACCCATGACAGGGGAGGATTTAACGAGCAGTACTTC
CASTHDRGGFNEQYF
>TRBV11-2|few|.|18|TRBJ1-2
TGTGCCAGCTATAACCCCGTGGGACGACGACCGAGTATCTATGGCTACACCTTC
CASYNPVGRRPSIYGYTF